This T cell receptor beta chain was profiled in a study of T cell changes during pregnancy in multiple sclerosis. TCRdb's copy holds only in-frame clones and misses some; the assay was immunoSEQ multiplex PCR. Altogether fewer than 140,000 clones are present, just under 95% being singletons, with the ten largest covering approximately 1.5%. Per germline, CDR1 SGHDT and CDR2 YYEEEE. V dropped 5 bases and J dropped 6 bases, with 15 bases sitting between them. The CDR3 contains 15 residues. The chain links TRBV5-6 to TRBJ1-6; D is possibly TRBD1 (6 bases). The clonotype was recovered from a female donor with multiple sclerosis, enrolled in a pregnancy study. Sequencing used peripheral blood, obtained after pregnancy. The CDR3 sequence is CASSIQGLGNSPLHF. Here the CDR3 DNA reads TGTGCCAGCAGTATACAGGGATTAGGTAATTCACCCCTCCACTTT.